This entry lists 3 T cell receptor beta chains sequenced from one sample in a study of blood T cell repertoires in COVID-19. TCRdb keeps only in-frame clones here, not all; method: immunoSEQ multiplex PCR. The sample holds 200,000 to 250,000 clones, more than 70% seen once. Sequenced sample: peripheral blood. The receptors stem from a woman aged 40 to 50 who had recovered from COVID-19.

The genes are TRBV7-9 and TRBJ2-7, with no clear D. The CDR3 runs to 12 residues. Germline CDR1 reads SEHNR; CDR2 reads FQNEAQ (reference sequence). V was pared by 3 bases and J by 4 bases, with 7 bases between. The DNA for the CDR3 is TGTGCCAGCAGCTTCACCAGTTACGAGCAGTACTTC. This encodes CASSFTSYEQYF.

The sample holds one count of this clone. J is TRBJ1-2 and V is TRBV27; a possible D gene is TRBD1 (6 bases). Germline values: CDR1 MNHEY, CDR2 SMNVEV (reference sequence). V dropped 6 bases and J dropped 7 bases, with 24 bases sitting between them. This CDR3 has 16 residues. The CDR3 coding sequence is TGTGCCAGCAGGCCCCTCACAGGGAGGGCCATGGGTGGCTACACCTTC. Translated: CASRPLTGRAMGGYTF.

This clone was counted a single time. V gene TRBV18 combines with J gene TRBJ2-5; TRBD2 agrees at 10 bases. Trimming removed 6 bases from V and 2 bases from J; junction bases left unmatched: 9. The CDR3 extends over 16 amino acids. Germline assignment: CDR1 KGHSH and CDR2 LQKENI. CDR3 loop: CASSPTSGQSQETQYF. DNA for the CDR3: TGTGCCAGCTCGCCGACTAGCGGGCAGAGTCAAGAGACCCAGTACTTC.